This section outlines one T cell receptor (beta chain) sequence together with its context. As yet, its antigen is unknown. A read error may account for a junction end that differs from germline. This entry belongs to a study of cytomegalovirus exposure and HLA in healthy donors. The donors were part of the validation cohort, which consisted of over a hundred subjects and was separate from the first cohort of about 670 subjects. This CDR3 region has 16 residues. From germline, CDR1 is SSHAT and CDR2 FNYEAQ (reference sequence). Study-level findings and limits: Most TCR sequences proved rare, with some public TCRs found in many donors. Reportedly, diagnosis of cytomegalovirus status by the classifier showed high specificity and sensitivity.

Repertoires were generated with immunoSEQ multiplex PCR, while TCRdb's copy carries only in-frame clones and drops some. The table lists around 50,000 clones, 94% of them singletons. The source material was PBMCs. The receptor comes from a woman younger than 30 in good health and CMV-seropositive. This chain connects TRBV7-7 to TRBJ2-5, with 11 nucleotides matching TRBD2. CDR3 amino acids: CASSPAGLAVQETQYF. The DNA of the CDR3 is TGTGCTAGCAGCCCAGCGGGACTAGCGGTACAAGAGACCCAGTACTTC.